This T cell receptor beta chain comes out of a study of shared clonotypes between healthy human individuals. Generated by immunoSEQ multiplex PCR, the TCRdb table keeps only in-frame clones and is missing some. In the table there are roughly 1 million clones, about four fifths of which are singletons. General study points: Naive subsets typically showed greater estimated richness than memory subsets. A handful of donors had roughly 5% of their naive CD4 clonotypes in common. In having few donors, the study represented limited genetic and exposure-history diversity. An anticipated effect of sequencing depth on clonotype sharing among donors was recognized.

Germline V gene data show CDR1 as KGHSH and CDR2 as LQKENI. The CDR3 totals 16 residues. V was clipped by 3 bases and J by 1 base; unmatched bases: 7. Points on this clone: Antigen unknown.

The specimen was memory CD4+ T cells from PBMCs. Subset: CD45RA-negative fraction. The chain employs TRBV18 and TRBJ1-1, with 8 bases lining up with TRBD1. The source of this sequence is a man between 18 and 29 years old in good health. Some clones in this sample may be carry-over from other donors' samples. DNA of the CDR3: TGTGCCAGCTCACCGCCAGGGGGCGCGGGGAACACTGAAGCTTTCTTT. It codes for CASSPPGGAGNTEAFF.